This T cell receptor (beta chain) came from a study of CD8 T cells in cerebrospinal fluid in Alzheimer's disease. Considering frequency, this clonotype is medium-sized (0.01 to 0.1%). One entry per CDR3 protein, without DNA, is what TCRdb gives after re-calling the 10x single-cell sequencing reads. This table holds several hundred distinct CDR3 sequences. Sequencing was performed on cerebrospinal fluid. The clonotype was recovered from a human donor with Parkinson's disease.

CDR3: CASSPPGIGETQYF. The rearrangement links TRBV5-6 to TRBJ2-5; TCRdb's D call of TRBD1 is untestable without DNA. In germline, CDR1 is SGHDT, CDR2 YYEEEE. The CDR3 extends over 14 amino acids.